This T cell receptor (beta chain) was identified in a study of blood T cell repertoires in COVID-19. Study in general: From the United States, Italy and Spain came samples of acute and convalescent COVID-19.

Germline V gene data show CDR1 as ENHRY and CDR2 as SYGVKD. V was shortened by 7 bases and J by 0 bases, with 13 bases between the two germline ends. The CDR3 spans 15 residues. In the study's own analysis: Reference gene primer amplification yielded estimated nucleated cell counts. TCRdb's table, derived via immunoSEQ multiplex PCR, lists solely in-frame clones and lacks some. V and J calls and clone size follow that table, whereas D and trimming were derived from the DNA. The sample holds some 360,000 clones, 89% seen once. The source of this sequence is a woman aged 60-70 years with COVID-19, enrolled during active disease. The chain recombines TRBV10-3 with TRBJ2-1; TRBD1 might be the D (6 bases). Sequenced: peripheral blood. The CDR3 coding sequence is TGTGCCATCAAGAATCAGGGGTACTCCTACAATGAGCAGTTCTTC. Residues: CAIKNQGYSYNEQFF.